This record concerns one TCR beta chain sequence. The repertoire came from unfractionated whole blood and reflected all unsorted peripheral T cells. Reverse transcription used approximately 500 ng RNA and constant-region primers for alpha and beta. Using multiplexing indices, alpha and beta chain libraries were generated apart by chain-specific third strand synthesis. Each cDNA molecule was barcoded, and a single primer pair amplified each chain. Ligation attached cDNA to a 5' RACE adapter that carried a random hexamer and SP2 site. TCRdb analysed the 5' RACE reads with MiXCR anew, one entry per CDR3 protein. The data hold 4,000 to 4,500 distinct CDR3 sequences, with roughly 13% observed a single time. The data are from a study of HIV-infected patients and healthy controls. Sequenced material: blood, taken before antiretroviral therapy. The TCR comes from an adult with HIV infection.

CDR3 coding DNA: TGCGCCAGCAGCTCAGCGGGAACCATCTACGAGCAGTACTTC. It translates to CASSSAGTIYEQYF. V and J are TRBV5-1 and TRBJ2-7; 7 positions match TRBD2. The CDR3 runs 14 residues. Germline V gives CDR1 SGHRS, CDR2 YFSETQ. V lost 3 bases to trimming and J lost 3 bases; unmatched junction nucleotides: 6.